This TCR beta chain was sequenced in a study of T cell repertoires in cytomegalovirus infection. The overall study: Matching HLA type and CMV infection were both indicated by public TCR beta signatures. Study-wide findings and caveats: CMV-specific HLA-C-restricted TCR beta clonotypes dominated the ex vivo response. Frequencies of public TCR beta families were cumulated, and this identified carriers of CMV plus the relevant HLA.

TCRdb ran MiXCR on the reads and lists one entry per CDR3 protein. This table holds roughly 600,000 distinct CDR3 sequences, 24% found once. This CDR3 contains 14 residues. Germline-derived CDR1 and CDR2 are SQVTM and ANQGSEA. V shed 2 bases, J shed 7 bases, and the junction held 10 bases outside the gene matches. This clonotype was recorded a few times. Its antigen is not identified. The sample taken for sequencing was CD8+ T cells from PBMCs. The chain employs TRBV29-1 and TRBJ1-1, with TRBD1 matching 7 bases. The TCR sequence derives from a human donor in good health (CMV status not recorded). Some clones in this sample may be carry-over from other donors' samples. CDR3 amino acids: CSVEKGDSAIEAFF. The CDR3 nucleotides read TGCAGCGTTGAAAAAGGGGACAGTGCAATTGAAGCTTTCTTT.